This is a list of T cell receptor beta chains from one sample in a study of T cells after yellow fever vaccination. Via MiXCR, TCRdb re-called the 5' RACE reads, giving one row per CDR3 protein. The sample lists a few hundred thousand distinct CDR3 sequences, roughly 4.3% seen once, with roughly 24% in the top ten. This specimen was PBMCs, taken 5 days after the yellow fever booster vaccination. These receptors all come from a man younger than 30 who received the YFV17D yellow fever vaccine. Each CDR3 is given with its conserved first and last residue. The D gene is left open where the match is weak. Clone size, where shown, is once, few, many, or a class for clones that have expanded.

>-|TRBV2|TRBJ1-2|-
TGTGCCAGCAGTGGGCAGGGGCTTTATGGCTACACCTTC
CASSGQGLYGYTF
>-|TRBV7-9|TRBJ1-2|-
TGTGCCAGCAGCTTAGCGCTCGAGTTTAACTATGGCTACACCTTC
CASSLALEFNYGYTF
>-|TRBV4-3|TRBJ1-1|few
TGCGCCAGCACCCGGGCAGGTGAGGGTAACACTGAAGCTTTCTTT
CASTRAGEGNTEAFF
>TRBD1|TRBV29-1|TRBJ2-1|-
TGCAGCGAAGGGACAGGGTACAATGAGCAGTTCTTC
CSEGTGYNEQFF
>-|TRBV5-1|TRBJ1-1|many
TGCGCCAGCAGCTTGGAGGGGGGGACTGAAGCTTTCTTT
CASSLEGGTEAFF
>TRBD2|TRBV6-2/TRBV6-3|TRBJ2-5|-
TGTGCCAGCAGTTACGGACTAGCGGGGTCTCAAGAGACCCAGTACTTC
CASSYGLAGSQETQYF
>-|TRBV5-1|TRBJ2-2|-
TGCGCCAGCAGCTTAGAGACGAGCCTGGGTGGGGAGCTGTTTTTT
CASSLETSLGGELFF
>-|TRBV20-1|TRBJ2-1|-
TGCAGTGCCCGAGGGGGGACGACTTACAATGAGCAGTTCTTC
CSARGGTTYNEQFF
>-|TRBV27|TRBJ2-3|few
TGTGCCAGCAGTCCGACTTTGGGGGTCGGCACAGATACGCAGTATTTT
CASSPTLGVGTDTQYF
>-|TRBV20-1|TRBJ2-3|-
TGCAGTGCAAAGGGTAGGACTCACGGGTCCCTCACAGATACGCAGTATTTT
CSAKGRTHGSLTDTQYF
>-|TRBV14|TRBJ2-1|few
TGTGCCAGCAGCCCCTTTACGGGAGCAAACTACAATGAGCAGTTCTTC
CASSPFTGANYNEQFF
>-|TRBV29-1|TRBJ1-1|many
TGCAGCGTTGGGAGACAGAACACTGAAGCTTTCTTT
CSVGRQNTEAFF
>-|TRBV11-2|TRBJ2-5|few
TGTGCCAGCAGCATGGGACTCGAAGAGACCCAGTACTTC
CASSMGLEETQYF
>-|TRBV10-3|TRBJ2-7|few
TGTGCCATCAGTGAGAGGGGCGGTATTGACGAGCAGTACTTC
CAISERGGIDEQYF
>-|TRBV5-8|TRBJ1-6|few
TGTGCCAGCCTGGGGAATTCACCCCTCCACTTT
CASLGNSPLHF
>-|TRBV7-2|TRBJ2-5|-
TGTGCCAGCAGCTACCCCGACAGGAGGCGAGAGACCCAGTACTTC
CASSYPDRRRETQYF
>TRBD2|TRBV20-1|TRBJ2-7|many
TGCAGTGCTAGAGATGTATTGGGGGGGTACGAGCAGTACTTC
CSARDVLGGYEQYF
>-|TRBV7-3|TRBJ2-3|-
TGTGCCAGCAGCTCAAACTATATTGATACGCAGTATTTT
CASSSNYIDTQYF
>-|TRBV6-6|TRBJ1-1|few
TGTGCCAGCAGTCCCATGGGGAGCACTGAAGCTTTCTTT
CASSPMGSTEAFF
>TRBD1|TRBV11-2|TRBJ1-5|few
TGTGCCAGCAGCTTAGATTATTTACAGGGGCAGCCCCAGCATTTT
CASSLDYLQGQPQHF
>-|TRBV20-1|TRBJ2-1|-
TGCAGTGCCTTGACACCCACCTACAATGAGCAGTTCTTC
CSALTPTYNEQFF
>-|TRBV28|TRBJ2-7|many
TGTGCCAGCCAGGGATACGAGCAGTACTTC
CASQGYEQYF
>-|TRBV5-4|TRBJ1-4|few
TGTGCCAGCAGCTTAGGAGGGGTGCAAACTAATGAAAAACTGTTTTTT
CASSLGGVQTNEKLFF
>TRBD1|TRBV19|TRBJ1-6|many
TGTGCCAGTAGCCGGGACAGGAAAAATTCACCCCTCCACTTT
CASSRDRKNSPLHF
>-|TRBV7-2|TRBJ2-1|-
TGTGCCAGCAGCTTGTTACAGGGACTAAGGAATGAGCAGTTCTTC
CASSLLQGLRNEQFF
>TRBD1|TRBV30|TRBJ1-1|-
TGTGCCTGGAGTGTTGACAGGGCGACTGAAGCTTTCTTT
CAWSVDRATEAFF
>-|TRBV5-1|TRBJ1-2|-
TGCGCCAGCAGCTTATCCCCCGAAGCCGGCTACACCTTC
CASSLSPEAGYTF
>-|TRBV18|TRBJ2-1|many
TGTGCCAGCTCACCGACCGTCAATGAGCAGTTCTTC
CASSPTVNEQFF
>-|TRBV20-1|TRBJ2-3|many
TGCAGTGCGGGTCTCTCCCCCGCGGATACGCAGTATTTT
CSAGLSPADTQYF
>-|TRBV27|TRBJ2-6|few
TGTGCCAGCACTTTTGGACGGTCGTACCCCAGTAGTGGGGCCAACGTCCTGACTTTC
CASTFGRSYPSSGANVLTF
>-|TRBV12-3/TRBV12-4|TRBJ1-2|many
TGTGCCAGCGGCCGGGTTGGGATGTTGTACTTC
CASGRVGMLYF
>TRBD1|TRBV10-3|TRBJ2-4|-
TGTGCCATCAGAAGCGGACAGGGGGACATTCAGTACTTC
CAIRSGQGDIQYF
>-|TRBV20-1|TRBJ2-2|many
TGCAGTGCTAGAGATCGGGGGAACACCGGGGAGCTGTTTTTT
CSARDRGNTGELFF
>-|TRBV24-1|TRBJ2-3|few
TGTGCCACCCGCGGGGGCCTGGCAACAGATACGCAGTATTTT
CATRGGLATDTQYF
>-|TRBV7-2|TRBJ2-2|few
TGTGCCAGCAGCTTAGTGGGGCGAAGCACCGGGGAGCTGTTTTTT
CASSLVGRSTGELFF
>-|TRBV5-4|TRBJ2-6|few
TGTGCCAGCAGCTTGGATTCGACTGGTGGGGCCAACGTCCTGACTTTC
CASSLDSTGGANVLTF
>-|TRBV6-5|TRBJ2-5|few
TGTGCCAGCAGTTACTCGACACAGCGAGAGACCCAGTACTTC
CASSYSTQRETQYF
>-|TRBV5-1|TRBJ1-2|many
TGCGCCAGCAGCTTCCCGGGGGACAACTATGGCTACACCTTC
CASSFPGDNYGYTF
>-|TRBV7-7|TRBJ2-2|-
TGTGCCAGCAGTCCAGCCCCTAGCATGAACACCGGGGAGCTGTTTTTT
CASSPAPSMNTGELFF
>-|TRBV6-6|TRBJ1-2|-
TGTGCCAGCAGTGCAGACATTGCCTATGGCTACACCTTC
CASSADIAYGYTF
>-|TRBV10-3|TRBJ2-2|-
TGTGCCACCGACAATGCGAACACCGGGGAGCTGTTTTTT
CATDNANTGELFF
>TRBD2|TRBV27|TRBJ2-3|few
TGTGCCAGCAGTATTGGACTAGCCGTGGATACGCAGTATTTT
CASSIGLAVDTQYF
>-|TRBV12-2|TRBJ2-7|few
TGTGCAAGTCGCTTCCAGGACAGGGCCTACGAGCAGTACTTC
CASRFQDRAYEQYF
>TRBD2|TRBV27|TRBJ2-3|many
TGTGCCAGCAGTTTCCGACTAGCTACAGATACGCAGTATTTT
CASSFRLATDTQYF
>TRBD2|TRBV5-1|TRBJ2-2|few
TGCGCCAGCAGCCCCGGGACTAGCCGATGGGAGCTGTTTTTT
CASSPGTSRWELFF
>TRBD1|TRBV30|TRBJ1-5|few
TGTGCCTGGAGTTACAGGGGTGGGCCCCAGCATTTT
CAWSYRGGPQHF
>-|TRBV5-8|TRBJ2-3|many
TGTGCCAGCAGCACGGGCCTTAGAGATACGCAGTATTTT
CASSTGLRDTQYF